Presented here are 14 T cell receptor beta chains from one specimen sequenced in a study of cytomegalovirus exposure and HLA in healthy donors. The study ran its PCR with 60 Vbeta and 13 Jbeta primers. Some clones are missing from TCRdb's copy, which holds only in-frame ones; the method was immunoSEQ multiplex PCR. The sample has about 150,000 clones, about three quarters seen once. Specimen: PBMCs. The receptors originated from a woman in her forties or fifties in good health and CMV-seropositive.

This clone was seen a few times. V gene TRBV6-1 combines with J gene TRBJ1-4; TRBD1 matches 7 bases. The J segment lost 5 bases and the V segment lost 7 bases, leaving 7 bases of the junction unmatched. The CDR3 runs to 14 residues. Germline CDR1 reads MNHNS; CDR2 reads SASEGT. The CDR3: CASTPGQINEKLFF. The CDR3 nucleotides read TGTGCCAGCACACCGGGACAGATAAATGAAAAACTGTTTTTT.

The chain employs TRBV27 and TRBJ1-1; D is perhaps TRBD1 (6 bases). The CDR3 totals 11 residues. V dropped 6 bases and J dropped 9 bases, with 11 bases sitting between them. Germline CDR1 reads MNHEY; CDR2 reads SMNVEV (reference sequence). The CDR3 protein is CASSLGQKAFF. DNA for the CDR3: TGTGCCAGCAGCCTTGGACAGAAAGCTTTCTTT.

V gene TRBV18 combines with J gene TRBJ1-3; D not resolved. Trimming took 1 base from V and 0 from J, leaving 10 bases between them. From germline, CDR1 is KGHSH and CDR2 LQKENI. The CDR3 length is 16 residues. The DNA of the CDR3 is TGTGCCAGCTCACCACAACCCACTACCTCTGGAAACACCATATATTTT. It encodes CASSPQPTTSGNTIYF.

The chain joins TRBV7-8 to TRBJ1-2; perhaps TRBD1 as D (6 bases). Germline V CDR1 and CDR2: SGHVS, FQNEAQ. Trimming cost V 5 bases and J 7 bases, with 17 bases left between them. There are 14 residues in the CDR3. DNA for the CDR3: TGTGCCAGCAGCGCCAACAGGGATGCTAGTGGCTACACCTTC. It specifies CASSANRDASGYTF.

The chain links TRBV5-4 to TRBJ2-3; maybe TRBD1 (6 bases). Germline V gives CDR1 SGHNT, CDR2 YYREEE (reference sequence). The CDR3 runs 14 residues. With 3 bases removed from V and 6 bases from J, the gap between germline ends came to 14 bases. CDR3 protein: CASSSDRWGDTQYF. The DNA for the CDR3 is TGTGCCAGCAGCTCTGACAGGTGGGGGGATACGCAGTATTTT.

For this clone: The junction and the germline gene differ at one end; a read error may be behind it. This CDR3 reads CASSLAGGLDGANGLTF. The CDR3 DNA sequence: TGCGCCAGCAGCTTGGCCGGGGGTTTAGATGGGGCCAACGGCCTGACTTTC. The chain is built from TRBV5-1 and TRBJ2-6; possible D gene TRBD2, 6 bases. Germline CDR1 reads SGHRS; CDR2 reads YFSETQ. This CDR3 has 17 amino acids. Variable domain in full (rest from reference TRBV5-1 and TRBJ2-6): KAGVTQTPRYLIKTRGQQVTLSCSPISGHRSVSWYQQTPGQGLQFLFEYFSETQRNKGNFPGRFSGRQFSNSRSEMNVSTLELGDSALYLCASSLAGGLDGANGLTFGAGSRLTVL.

V gene TRBV27 combines with J gene TRBJ1-6; 10 bases align to TRBD1. This CDR3 region has 15 residues. V dropped 4 bases and J dropped 10; count of bases not matched to a gene: 7. Germline V CDR1 and CDR2: MNHEY, SMNVEV (reference sequence). DNA of the CDR3: TGTGCCAGCAGTTATGGGACAGGGGTCGACTCACCCCTCCACTTT. Amino acid sequence: CASSYGTGVDSPLHF.

V and J are TRBV27 and TRBJ2-5, with TRBD2 matching over 7 bases. V lost 5 bases and J lost 0; bases outside the gene matches: 6. In germline, CDR1 is MNHEY, CDR2 SMNVEV (reference sequence). The CDR3 has 15 amino acids. DNA for the CDR3: TGTGCCAGCAGTCGCCTGGGACTAAACCAAGAGACCCAGTACTTC. Translated, it gives CASSRLGLNQETQYF.

The chain recombines TRBV5-8 with TRBJ1-4; D is possibly TRBD1 (6 bases). The germline V gene has CDR1 SGHTS and CDR2 YDEGEE. The V end was cut by 3 bases, the J end by 5 bases, with 11 bases between. The CDR3 is made up of 14 amino acids. CDR3 region: CASSWTEVNEKLFF. CDR3 DNA sequence: TGTGCCAGCAGCTGGACAGAAGTCAATGAAAAACTGTTTTTT.

This clone was detected a few times. The gene calls are TRBV18 and TRBJ2-5, with TRBD1 matching 7 bases. Trimming cost V 3 bases and J 5 bases; bases outside gene matches: 6. This CDR3 is 14 amino acids long. Germline values: CDR1 KGHSH, CDR2 LQKENI. CDR3 DNA: TGTGCCAGCTCACCGACGACAGGGCGTGAGACCCAGTACTTC. Its translation is CASSPTTGRETQYF.

The chain is built from TRBV29-1 and TRBJ1-2; unclear D gene. V was shortened by 1 base and J by 12 bases, with 12 bases between the two germline ends. This CDR3 comprises 11 residues. Germline V CDR1 and CDR2: SQVTM, ANQGSEA. CDR3 DNA sequence: TGCAGCGTTGAAGGCGGGGAGGCCCACACCTTC. As protein: CSVEGGEAHTF.

The chain has TRBV19 and TRBJ2-5, with D perhaps matching TRBD2 (5 bases). CDR3 length: 15 residues. Between the trimmed V and J ends, which lost 6 bases and 1 base, there was a span of 15 bases. The V gene's germline CDR1 is LNHDA and CDR2 SQIVND (reference sequence). CDR3 sequence (DNA): TGTGCCAGTAGGTCGGCGGGCCCATTCCAAGAGACCCAGTACTTC. Residues: CASRSAGPFQETQYF.

The chain has TRBV4-3 and TRBJ2-7; 9 bases are shared with TRBD1. The CDR3 loop spans 15 amino acids. The ends lost 2 bases at V and 5 bases at J; junction bases unmatched: 7. The germline CDR1 and CDR2 sequences are LGHNA and YSLEER. This CDR3 is CASSQSGTGIDEQYF. The CDR3 DNA sequence: TGCGCCAGCAGCCAATCCGGGACAGGGATCGACGAGCAGTACTTC.

J is TRBJ1-5 and V is TRBV6-5; possible D gene TRBD1, 5 bases. V was shortened by 6 bases and J by 3 bases, with 12 bases between the two germline ends. Looked up from germline, CDR1 is MNHEY and CDR2 is SVGAGI. CDR3 length: 14 residues. For the CDR3, the DNA is TGTGCCAGCAGGCCTGACAGCTACAATCAGCCCCAGCATTTT. It codes for CASRPDSYNQPQHF.